A selection of T cell receptor beta chains follows, all from one sample in a study of cytomegalovirus exposure and HLA in healthy donors. Sequencing used immunoSEQ multiplex PCR; TCRdb keeps in-frame clones, though not all of them. There are over 150,000 clones in the sample; about 86% occur only once, and around 2.1% lies in the top ten. Specimen: PBMCs. These receptors were obtained from a human donor in good health. Both conserved end residues are part of each CDR3. The order of the fields is CDR3 DNA, CDR3 protein, D gene, CDR3 length, J gene, clone size, V gene. D genes are given only for firm matches. Part of the rows lack a size; the others show once, few, many or a class for expanded clones.

TGTGCCAGCAGCTTACGGTCCGCCAGGCGTGTACCTGAAGCTTTCTTT,CASSLRSARRVPEAFF,NA,16,TRBJ1-1,NA,TRBV7-8
TGTGCCAGCAGCGCCCCGGGACAGGGGACTTATGGCTACACCTTC,CASSAPGQGTYGYTF,TRBD1,15,TRBJ1-2,NA,TRBV5-4
TGTGCCAGCAGCTTGGGGCCCAGTGTAGCTTTCTTT,CASSLGPSVAFF,NA,12,TRBJ1-1,NA,TRBV7-2
TGTGCCAGCAGCTTTCCCTTGCGGGCCACGGAAACTAATGAAAAACTGTTTTTT,CASSFPLRATETNEKLFF,NA,18,TRBJ1-4,NA,TRBV7-9
TGTGCCAGCAGCTTAGATCCCAGGGATGGCTACACCTTC,CASSLDPRDGYTF,NA,13,TRBJ1-2,NA,TRBV11-2
TGTGCCAGCAGTGAGGCGGACAGGAGCTCCTACGAGCAGTACTTC,CASSEADRSSYEQYF,TRBD1,15,TRBJ2-7,NA,TRBV2
TGTGCCAGCAGCGTAGGGGGGCAGCGGCCCGACCCCTACGAGCAGTACTTC,CASSVGGQRPDPYEQYF,NA,17,TRBJ2-7,NA,TRBV9
TGTGCCAGCAGCTCAATGGTCTCGCGCGGCAATGAGCAGTTCTTC,CASSSMVSRGNEQFF,NA,15,TRBJ2-1,NA,TRBV9
TGTGCCATCAGTGACCTAGTAACCTACGAGCAGTACTTC,CAISDLVTYEQYF,NA,13,TRBJ2-7,NA,TRBV10-3
TGTGCCAGCAGCCTGATGAGCGGGGGGTTGGGAGATACGCAGTATTTT,CASSLMSGGLGDTQYF,TRBD2,16,TRBJ2-3,NA,TRBV9
TGTGCCAGCAGTGAAGCTAGGGGTGTCGGAGCTTTCTTT,CASSEARGVGAFF,NA,13,TRBJ1-1,NA,TRBV2
TGCGCCAGCAGTCGACGGACAGGGGACACTGAAGCTTTCTTT,CASSRRTGDTEAFF,TRBD1,14,TRBJ1-1,NA,TRBV4-3
TGTGCCAGCTTGGACAGGGCGAACACCGGGGAGCTGTTTTTT,CASLDRANTGELFF,TRBD1,14,TRBJ2-2,few,TRBV28
TGTGCCAGCGGCACTAGCGGGGGATACAATGAGCAGTTCTTC,CASGTSGGYNEQFF,TRBD2,14,TRBJ2-1,NA,TRBV6-1
TGTGCCAGCACCCTCGGCGGCACTGGAAACACCATATATTTT,CASTLGGTGNTIYF,NA,14,TRBJ1-3,NA,TRBV6-5
TGTGCCAGCAGTACCCGACACCATGGCTACACCTTC,CASSTRHHGYTF,NA,12,TRBJ1-2,NA,TRBV2
TGTGCCAGCAGCCTCTATTCACTCACTGAAGCTTTCTTT,CASSLYSLTEAFF,NA,13,TRBJ1-1,NA,TRBV14
TGTGCCAGCAGCCCGGGACTCTGGAACACTGAAGCTTTCTTT,CASSPGLWNTEAFF,NA,14,TRBJ1-1,NA,TRBV7-2
TGCGCCAGCAGCCAAGATCTTCCCTCTAGCGGGGGGGCCGCGACCCAGTACTTC,CASSQDLPSSGGAATQYF,TRBD2,18,TRBJ2-5,once,TRBV4-3
TGTGCCAGCAGTTTATCTTCTGCGGGAATTTCGTATACGCAGTATTTT,CASSLSSAGISYTQYF,NA,16,TRBJ2-3,NA,TRBV27
TGTGCCAGCAGTTCATGGGCCGTACAGGCTCACTATGGCTACACCTTC,CASSSWAVQAHYGYTF,NA,16,TRBJ1-2,NA,TRBV27
TGTGCCAGCAGTGGGGCAGACCCTAACACCGGGGAGCTGTTTTTT,CASSGADPNTGELFF,NA,15,TRBJ2-2,few,TRBV25-1
TGTGCCAGCAGTTCTTGGACTAGCGTAACTAGCACAGATACGCAGTATTTT,CASSSWTSVTSTDTQYF,TRBD2,17,TRBJ2-3,NA,TRBV27
TGTGCCAGCAGCGTTCCCTCCGCGGGGGGGCAAGGTGCAGATACGCAGTATTTT,CASSVPSAGGQGADTQYF,TRBD2,18,TRBJ2-3,NA,TRBV9
TGCGCCAGCAGCTTGGAGGCAGGGAATTTTGGCTACACCTTC,CASSLEAGNFGYTF,NA,14,TRBJ1-2,NA,TRBV5-1
TGTGCCAGCAGCGCAACAGGGGTTGGACGGGGCGAGCAGTACTTC,CASSATGVGRGEQYF,TRBD1,15,TRBJ2-7,NA,TRBV9
TGTGCCAGCAGTGTTACATGGGACAGCTATCAGCCCCAGCATTTT,CASSVTWDSYQPQHF,TRBD1,15,TRBJ1-5,NA,TRBV6-1
TGTGCCAGCAGCACTCGTTCCGATCCGGATGAAAAACTGTTTTTT,CASSTRSDPDEKLFF,NA,15,TRBJ1-4,NA,TRBV6-6
TGTGCCAGCAGCCCCCCCAGGGGGCTTCGGGAGACCCAGTACTTC,CASSPPRGLRETQYF,TRBD1,15,TRBJ2-5,NA,TRBV7-6